This T cell receptor (beta chain) is drawn from a study of cytomegalovirus exposure and HLA in healthy donors. Study observations and caveats: Most observed TCR sequences were rare, whereas some public TCRs were detected in many donors. As a later analysis revealed, the rate of TCR association differed by HLA locus, with DRB1 most and HLA-C fewest. Researchers catalogued approximately 160 TCR beta chains as cytomegalovirus-associated. Later analysis indicated greater clonal expansion among HLA-associated TCR beta chains than among equally common other chains.

It was with 60 Vbeta and 13 Jbeta primers that the PCR ran. Here immunoSEQ multiplex PCR was the method, and the copy in TCRdb shows in-frame clones only, minus some. The sample shows over 150,000 clones, about 78% of them seen only once. Details on this clone: Its cognate antigen is unknown.

Germline V lookup: CDR1 MNHEY, CDR2 SVGAGI. V was clipped by 2 bases and J by 7 bases, with 11 bases between them. CDR3 size: 13 residues. The sample was PBMCs. The receptor was derived from a woman younger than 45 in good health and CMV-seronegative. The gene calls are TRBV6-5 and TRBJ1-1; no clear D. CDR3 bases: TGTGCCAGCAGTTACAGGAGGGAAGGTGAAGCTTTCTTT. This encodes CASSYRREGEAFF.